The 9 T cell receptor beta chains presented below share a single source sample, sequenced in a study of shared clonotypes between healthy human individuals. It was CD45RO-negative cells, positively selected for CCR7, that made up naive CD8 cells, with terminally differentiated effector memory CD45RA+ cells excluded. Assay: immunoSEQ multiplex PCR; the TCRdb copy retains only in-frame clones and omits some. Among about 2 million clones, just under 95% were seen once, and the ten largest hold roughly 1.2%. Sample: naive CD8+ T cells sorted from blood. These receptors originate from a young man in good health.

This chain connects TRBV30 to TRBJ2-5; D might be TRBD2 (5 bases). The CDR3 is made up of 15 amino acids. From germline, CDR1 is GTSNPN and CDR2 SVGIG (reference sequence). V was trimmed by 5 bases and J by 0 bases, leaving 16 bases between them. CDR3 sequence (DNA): TGTGCCTGGCTCCCCATAGCGCCCTACCAAGAGACCCAGTACTTC. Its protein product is CAWLPIAPYQETQYF.

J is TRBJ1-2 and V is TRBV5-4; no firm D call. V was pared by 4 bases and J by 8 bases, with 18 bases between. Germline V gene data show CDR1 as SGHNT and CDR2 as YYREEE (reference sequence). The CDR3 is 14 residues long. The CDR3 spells CASSPGGPTRGYTF. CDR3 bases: TGTGCCAGCAGCCCCGGAGGACCCACCCGAGGCTACACCTTC. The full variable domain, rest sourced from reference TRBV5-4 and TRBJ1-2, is ETGVTQSPTHLIKTRGQQVTLRCSSQSGHNTVSWYQQALGQGPQFIFQYYREEENGRGNFPPRFSGLQFPNYSSELNVNALELDDSALYLCASSPGGPTRGYTFGSGTRLTVV.

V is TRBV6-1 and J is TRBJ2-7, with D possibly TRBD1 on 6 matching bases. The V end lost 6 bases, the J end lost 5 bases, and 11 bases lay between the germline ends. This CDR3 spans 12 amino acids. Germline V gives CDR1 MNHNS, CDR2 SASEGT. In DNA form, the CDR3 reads TGTGCCAGCAGATTGACAGGCCACGAGCAGTACTTC. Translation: CASRLTGHEQYF.

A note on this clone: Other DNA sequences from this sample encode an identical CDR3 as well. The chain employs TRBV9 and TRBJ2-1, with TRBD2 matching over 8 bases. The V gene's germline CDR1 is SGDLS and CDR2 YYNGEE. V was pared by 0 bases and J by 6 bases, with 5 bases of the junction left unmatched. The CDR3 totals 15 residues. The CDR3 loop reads CASSVDSGSGNEQFF. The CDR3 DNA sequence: TGTGCCAGCAGCGTAGACAGCGGGAGTGGCAATGAGCAGTTCTTC.

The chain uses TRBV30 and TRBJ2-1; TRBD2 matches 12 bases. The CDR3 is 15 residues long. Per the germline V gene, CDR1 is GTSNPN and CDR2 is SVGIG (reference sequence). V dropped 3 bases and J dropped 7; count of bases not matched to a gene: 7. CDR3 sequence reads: CAWSILAGGTNEQFF. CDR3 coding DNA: TGTGCCTGGAGCATTCTAGCGGGGGGGACAAATGAGCAGTTCTTC.

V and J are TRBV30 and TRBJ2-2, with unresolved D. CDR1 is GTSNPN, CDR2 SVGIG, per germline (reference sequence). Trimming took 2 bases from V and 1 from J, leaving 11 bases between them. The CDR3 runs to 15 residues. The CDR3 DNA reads TGTGCCTGGAGTTACCCCCCGGAGAACACCGGGGAGCTGTTTTTT. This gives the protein CAWSYPPENTGELFF.

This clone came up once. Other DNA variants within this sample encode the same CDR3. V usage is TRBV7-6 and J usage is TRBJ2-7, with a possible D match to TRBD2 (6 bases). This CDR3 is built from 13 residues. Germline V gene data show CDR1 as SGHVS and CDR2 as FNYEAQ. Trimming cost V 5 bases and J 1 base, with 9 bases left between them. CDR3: CASSTGGSYEQYF. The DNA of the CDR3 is TGTGCCAGCAGCACCGGGGGATCCTACGAGCAGTACTTC. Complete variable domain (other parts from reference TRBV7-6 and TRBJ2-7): GAGVSQSPRYKVTKRGQDVALRCDPISGHVSLYWYRQALGQGPEFLTYFNYEAQQDKSGLPNDRFSAERPEGSISTLTIQRTEQRDSAMYRCASSTGGSYEQYFGPGTRLTVT.

CDR3 nucleotides: TGCGCCAGCAGCCAAGATCAGGGCGGAGCGGGCAATGAGCAGTTCTTC. Its protein product is CASSQDQGGAGNEQFF. The rearrangement joins TRBV4-3 to TRBJ2-1; tentative D call: TRBD2 (6 bases). The germline V and J ends were trimmed by 0 bases and 6 bases, with 15 bases remaining between them. The CDR3 has 16 amino acids. Germline V gene lookup returns CDR1 LGHNA and CDR2 YSLEER.

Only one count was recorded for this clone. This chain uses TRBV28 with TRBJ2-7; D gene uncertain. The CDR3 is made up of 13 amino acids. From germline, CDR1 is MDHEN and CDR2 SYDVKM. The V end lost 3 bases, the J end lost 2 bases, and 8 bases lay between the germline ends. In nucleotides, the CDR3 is TGTGCCAGCAGTTTCGGAATTACCTACGAGCAGTACTTC. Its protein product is CASSFGITYEQYF.